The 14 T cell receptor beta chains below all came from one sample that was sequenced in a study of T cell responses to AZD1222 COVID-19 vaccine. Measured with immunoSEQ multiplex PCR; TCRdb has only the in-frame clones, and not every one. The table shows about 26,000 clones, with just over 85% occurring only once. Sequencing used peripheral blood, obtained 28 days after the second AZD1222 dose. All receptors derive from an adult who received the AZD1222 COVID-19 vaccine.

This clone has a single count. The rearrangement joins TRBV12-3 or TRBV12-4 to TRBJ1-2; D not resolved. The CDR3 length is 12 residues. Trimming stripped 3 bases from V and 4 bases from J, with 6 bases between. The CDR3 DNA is TGTGCCAGCAGTTTCGGCGTCTATGGCTACACCTTC. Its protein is CASSFGVYGYTF.

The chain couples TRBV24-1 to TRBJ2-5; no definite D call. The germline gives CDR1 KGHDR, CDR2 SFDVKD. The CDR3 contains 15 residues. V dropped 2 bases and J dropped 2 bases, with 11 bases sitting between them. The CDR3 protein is CATSDSRTLQETQYF. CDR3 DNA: TGTGCCACCAGTGATTCACGGACGCTTCAAGAGACCCAGTACTTC.

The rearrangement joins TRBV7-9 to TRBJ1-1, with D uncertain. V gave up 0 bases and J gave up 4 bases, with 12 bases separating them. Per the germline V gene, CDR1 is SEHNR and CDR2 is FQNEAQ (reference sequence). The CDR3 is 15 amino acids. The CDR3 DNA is TGTGCCAGCAGCTTAGCGCAGGCTGGATCCACTGAAGCTTTCTTT. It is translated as CASSLAQAGSTEAFF.

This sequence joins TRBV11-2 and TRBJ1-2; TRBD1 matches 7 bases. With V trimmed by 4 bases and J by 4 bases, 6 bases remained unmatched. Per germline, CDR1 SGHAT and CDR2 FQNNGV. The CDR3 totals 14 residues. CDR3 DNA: TGTGCCAGCAGCTCGATCCGGGACAGCTATGGCTACACCTTC. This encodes CASSSIRDSYGYTF.

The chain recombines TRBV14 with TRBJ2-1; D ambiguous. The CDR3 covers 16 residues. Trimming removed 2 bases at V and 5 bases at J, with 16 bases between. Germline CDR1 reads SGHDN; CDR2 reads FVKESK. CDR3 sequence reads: CASSQLAWGANNEQFF. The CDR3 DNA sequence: TGTGCCAGCAGCCAACTTGCGTGGGGTGCTAACAATGAGCAGTTCTTC.

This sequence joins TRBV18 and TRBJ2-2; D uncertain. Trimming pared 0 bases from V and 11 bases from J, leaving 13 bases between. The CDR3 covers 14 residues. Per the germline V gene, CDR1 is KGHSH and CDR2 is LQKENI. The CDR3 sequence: CASSPPGGNPELFF. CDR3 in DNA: TGTGCCAGCTCACCACCGGGCGGAAACCCCGAGCTGTTTTTT.

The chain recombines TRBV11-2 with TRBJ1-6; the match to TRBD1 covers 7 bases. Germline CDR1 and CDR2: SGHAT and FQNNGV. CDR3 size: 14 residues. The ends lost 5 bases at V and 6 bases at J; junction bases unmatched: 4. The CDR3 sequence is CASSPRQGNSPLHF. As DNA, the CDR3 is TGTGCCAGCAGCCCAAGACAGGGTAATTCACCCCTCCACTTT.

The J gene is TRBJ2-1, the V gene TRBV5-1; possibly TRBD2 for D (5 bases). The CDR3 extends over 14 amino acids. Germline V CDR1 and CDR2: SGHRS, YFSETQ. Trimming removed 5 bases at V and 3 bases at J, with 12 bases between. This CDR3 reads CASRADSDYNEQFF. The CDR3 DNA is TGCGCCAGCAGAGCGGACTCAGACTACAATGAGCAGTTCTTC.

The CDR3 region has the DNA TGTGCCAGCCTGGGACAGGAGTATAATTCACCCCTCCACTTT. Translated, it gives CASLGQEYNSPLHF. This rearrangement joins TRBV28 to TRBJ1-6; 8 bases line up with TRBD1. The trim removed 8 bases at V and 4 bases at J, leaving 4 bases unmatched. CDR1 is MDHEN and CDR2 is SYDVKM in the germline V gene. There are 14 residues in the CDR3.

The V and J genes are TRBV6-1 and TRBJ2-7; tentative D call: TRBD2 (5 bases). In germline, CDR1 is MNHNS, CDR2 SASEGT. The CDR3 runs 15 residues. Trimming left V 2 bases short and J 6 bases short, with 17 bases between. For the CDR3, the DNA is TGTGCCAGCAGTGAATCACTAGGCCGGGTCGGCGAGCAGTACTTC. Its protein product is CASSESLGRVGEQYF.

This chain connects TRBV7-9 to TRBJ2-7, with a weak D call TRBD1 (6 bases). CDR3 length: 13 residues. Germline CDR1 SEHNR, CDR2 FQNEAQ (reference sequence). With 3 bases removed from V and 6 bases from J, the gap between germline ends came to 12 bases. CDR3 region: CASSFQQGSEQYF. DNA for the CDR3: TGTGCCAGCAGCTTCCAACAGGGCAGCGAGCAGTACTTC. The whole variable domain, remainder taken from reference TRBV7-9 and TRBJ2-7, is DTGVSQNPRHKITKRGQNVTFRCDPISEHNRLYWYRQTLGQGPEFLTYFQNEAQLEKSRLLSDRFSAERPKGSFSTLEIQRTEQGDSAMYLCASSFQQGSEQYFGPGTRLTVT.

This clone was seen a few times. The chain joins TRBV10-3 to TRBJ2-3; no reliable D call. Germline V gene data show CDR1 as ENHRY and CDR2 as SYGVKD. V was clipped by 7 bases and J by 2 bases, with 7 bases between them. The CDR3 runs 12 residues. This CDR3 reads CAIKGYTDTQYF. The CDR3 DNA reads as TGTGCCATCAAGGGATACACAGATACGCAGTATTTT.

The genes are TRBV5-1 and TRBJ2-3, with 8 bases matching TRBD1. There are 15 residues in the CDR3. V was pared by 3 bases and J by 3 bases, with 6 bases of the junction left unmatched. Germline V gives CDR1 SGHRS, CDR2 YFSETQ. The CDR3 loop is CASSYSTGATDTQYF. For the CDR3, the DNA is TGCGCCAGCAGCTATTCGACAGGGGCGACAGATACGCAGTATTTT.

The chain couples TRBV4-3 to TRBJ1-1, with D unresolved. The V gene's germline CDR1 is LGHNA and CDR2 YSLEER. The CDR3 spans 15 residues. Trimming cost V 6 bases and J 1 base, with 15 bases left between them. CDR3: CASSELWTGNTEAFF. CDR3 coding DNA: TGCGCCAGCAGTGAGTTATGGACTGGGAACACTGAAGCTTTCTTT.